A selection of T cell receptor beta chains follows, all from one sample in a study of identical twins. From the 5' RACE reads, TCRdb called clonotypes with MiXCR, one entry per CDR3 protein. The sample records 690,000 or so distinct CDR3 sequences, 8.6% being singletons. These data were likewise used in another study, on yellow fever vaccine responses in identical twins.

Sequences were obtained from PBMCs. The receptors here all came from a woman aged 18-29 years in good health. Each CDR3 is given with its conserved first and last residue. A D gene is named only where the DNA matches it firmly. Clone size is not always given. Where it is, it says once, few, many or a class for expanded clones.

NA	TRBV29-1	TRBJ2-7	many	CSVEDRSRTRVSYEQYF	TGCAGCGTTGAAGATAGGAGTAGGACAAGGGTTTCCTACGAGCAGTACTTC
NA	TRBV7-8	TRBJ1-1	few	CASIIGGVSTEAFF	TGTGCCAGCATCATAGGGGGGGTGAGCACTGAAGCTTTCTTT
NA	TRBV4-1	TRBJ2-1	NA	CASSQALAQSYNEQFF	TGCGCCAGCAGCCAAGCTCTGGCCCAATCCTACAATGAGCAGTTCTTC
NA	TRBV3-1	TRBJ2-3	few	CASSPRQRVTDTQYF	TGTGCCAGCAGCCCTAGACAGAGGGTCACAGATACGCAGTATTTT
NA	TRBV28	TRBJ1-5	NA	CASRPTYSNQPQHF	TGTGCCAGCAGACCAACATATAGCAATCAGCCCCAGCATTTT
TRBD1	TRBV6-1	TRBJ2-7	NA	CASREETGAYEQYF	TGTGCCAGCAGGGAGGAAACAGGGGCCTACGAGCAGTACTTC
NA	TRBV7-3	TRBJ2-3	NA	CASSLGPRGTDTQYF	TGTGCCAGCAGCTTGGGACCCCGGGGCACAGATACGCAGTATTTT
TRBD2	TRBV6-5	TRBJ2-1	many	CASSYSMRGAPDEQFF	TGTGCCAGCAGTTACTCGATGCGGGGGGCGCCGGATGAGCAGTTCTTC
TRBD2	TRBV30	TRBJ2-3	NA	CAWSPLAGATDTQYF	TGTGCCTGGAGTCCGCTAGCGGGTGCCACAGATACGCAGTATTTT
NA	TRBV28	TRBJ2-3	few	CASSSGSGAQGTQYF	TGTGCCAGCAGTTCAGGTAGCGGCGCACAGGGTACGCAGTATTTT
TRBD1	TRBV2	TRBJ1-1	few	CASGSGQGLTEAFF	TGTGCCAGCGGGTCGGGACAGGGTCTGACTGAAGCTTTCTTT
NA	TRBV28	TRBJ2-5	NA	CASSIGTLGGQETQYF	TGTGCCAGCAGCATTGGGACCCTAGGCGGCCAAGAGACCCAGTACTTC
TRBD1	TRBV11-1	TRBJ1-2	NA	CASSPNMDRGLSGYGYTF	TGTGCCAGCAGCCCTAATATGGACAGGGGGCTATCCGGCTATGGCTACACCTTC
TRBD2	TRBV10-1	TRBJ2-1	many	CASSEWGASGSSGEQFF	TGCGCCAGCAGTGAGTGGGGGGCTAGCGGGAGTTCGGGTGAGCAGTTCTTC
NA	TRBV4-1	TRBJ2-7	many	CASSQADPWYEQYF	TGCGCCAGCAGCCAAGCTGACCCTTGGTACGAGCAGTACTTC
TRBD2	TRBV5-1	TRBJ2-5	many	CASSLGGTSGQETQYF	TGCGCCAGCAGCTTGGGTGGGACTAGCGGACAAGAGACCCAGTACTTC
NA	TRBV29-1	TRBJ2-4	NA	CSVVTDLAKNIQYF	TGCAGCGTTGTGACCGATCTAGCCAAAAACATTCAGTACTTC
NA	TRBV5-6	TRBJ2-7	NA	CASSLGAGTAYEQYF	TGTGCCAGCAGCTTAGGTGCGGGCACGGCCTACGAGCAGTACTTC
TRBD1	TRBV14	TRBJ1-1	few	CASSQRQGGAEAFF	TGTGCCAGCAGCCAAAGACAGGGGGGCGCTGAAGCTTTCTTT
NA	TRBV20-1	TRBJ2-5	NA	CSARIIETQYF	TGCAGTGCCAGAATAATCGAGACCCAGTACTTC
NA	TRBV24-1	TRBJ2-1	NA	CATSDLMALNNEQFF	TGTGCCACCAGTGATTTGATGGCACTGAACAATGAGCAGTTCTTC
TRBD1	TRBV28	TRBJ1-6	few	CASRIQGARSPLHF	TGTGCCAGCAGGATACAGGGGGCTCGATCACCCCTCCACTTT
NA	TRBV7-9	TRBJ2-7	many	CASSLPRGIATYEQYF	TGTGCCAGCAGCTTACCCCGGGGGATCGCGACCTACGAGCAGTACTTC
NA	TRBV5-1	TRBJ2-3	many	CASSLLSVGSYTQYF	TGCGCCAGCAGCTTACTCTCTGTCGGCTCCTATACGCAGTATTTT
NA	TRBV12-3/TRBV12-4	TRBJ2-5	few	CASTDPMLGKRETQYF	TGTGCCAGCACGGACCCTATGTTGGGCAAGCGGGAGACCCAGTACTTC
NA	TRBV12-3/TRBV12-4	TRBJ2-5	many	CASSPPRETQYF	TGTGCCAGCAGCCCCCCCCGGGAGACCCAGTACTTC
TRBD2	TRBV6-5	TRBJ2-1	NA	CASSSVGLAANEQFF	TGTGCCAGCAGTTCTGTCGGACTAGCGGCCAATGAGCAGTTCTTC
NA	TRBV27	TRBJ2-6	few	CASSRKKDSVISGANVLTF	TGTGCCAGCAGCCGAAAAAAGGACAGTGTTATCTCTGGGGCCAACGTCCTGACTTTC
NA	TRBV10-3	TRBJ2-2	many	CAIPQDISTGELFF	TGTGCCATCCCCCAGGACATATCCACCGGGGAGCTGTTTTTT
NA	TRBV28	TRBJ2-5	few	CASIGVPGAQETQYF	TGTGCCAGCATAGGGGTGCCGGGGGCTCAAGAGACCCAGTACTTC